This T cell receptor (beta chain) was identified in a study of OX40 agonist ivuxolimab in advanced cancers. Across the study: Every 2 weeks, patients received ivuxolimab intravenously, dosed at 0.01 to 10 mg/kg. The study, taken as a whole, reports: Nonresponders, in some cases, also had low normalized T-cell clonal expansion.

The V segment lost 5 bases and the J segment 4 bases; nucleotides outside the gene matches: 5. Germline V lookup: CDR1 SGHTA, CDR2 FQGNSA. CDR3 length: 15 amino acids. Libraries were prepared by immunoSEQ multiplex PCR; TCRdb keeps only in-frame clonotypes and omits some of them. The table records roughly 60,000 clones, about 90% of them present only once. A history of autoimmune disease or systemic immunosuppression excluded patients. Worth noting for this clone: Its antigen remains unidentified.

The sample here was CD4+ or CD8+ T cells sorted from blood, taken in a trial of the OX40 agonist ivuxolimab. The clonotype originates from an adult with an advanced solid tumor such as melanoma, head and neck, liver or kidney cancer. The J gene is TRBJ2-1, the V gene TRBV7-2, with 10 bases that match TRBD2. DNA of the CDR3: TGTGCCAGCAGCCTGAGGACTAGCGGATACAATGAGCAGTTCTTC. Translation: CASSLRTSGYNEQFF.